This TCR beta chain was sequenced in a study of T cells expressing NK-cell markers. Study context: HCMV serostatus: most of the eight sequenced donors positive, one negative.

In germline, CDR1 is SGHTA, CDR2 FQGNSA. The CDR3 runs to 16 residues. On this clonotype: Its specificity is not known.

Each CDR3 protein gets one entry in TCRdb, which reprocessed the 5' RACE reads and gives no DNA. This sample's clone table lists 200,000 to 300,000 distinct CDR3 sequences. Study results and caveats: Nothing established the HCMV specificity of expanded NKG2C+ T cell clones.

The TCR sequence derives from a young man in good health. This chain connects TRBV7-2 to TRBJ2-7; TCRdb indicates TRBD2, and absent DNA this call remains unverified. The sequenced sample was blood T cells: a sorted CD56 or NKG2C T cell subset, CD4+ or CD8+ T cells, or bulk PBMC T cells (not recorded which). The CDR3 loop is CASSLPRTSGSYEQYF.